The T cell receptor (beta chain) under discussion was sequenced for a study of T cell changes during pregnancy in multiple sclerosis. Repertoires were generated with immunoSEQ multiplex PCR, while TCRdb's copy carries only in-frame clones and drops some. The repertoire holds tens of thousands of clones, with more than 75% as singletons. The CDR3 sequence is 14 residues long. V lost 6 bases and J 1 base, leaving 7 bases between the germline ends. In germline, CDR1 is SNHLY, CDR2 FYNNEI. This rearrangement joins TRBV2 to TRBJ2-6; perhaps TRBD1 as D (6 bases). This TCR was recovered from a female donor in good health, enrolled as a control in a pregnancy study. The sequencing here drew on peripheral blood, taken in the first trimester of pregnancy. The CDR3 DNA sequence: TGTGCCAGCAGAGGGACATCTGGGGCCAACGTCCTGACTTTC. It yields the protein CASRGTSGANVLTF.